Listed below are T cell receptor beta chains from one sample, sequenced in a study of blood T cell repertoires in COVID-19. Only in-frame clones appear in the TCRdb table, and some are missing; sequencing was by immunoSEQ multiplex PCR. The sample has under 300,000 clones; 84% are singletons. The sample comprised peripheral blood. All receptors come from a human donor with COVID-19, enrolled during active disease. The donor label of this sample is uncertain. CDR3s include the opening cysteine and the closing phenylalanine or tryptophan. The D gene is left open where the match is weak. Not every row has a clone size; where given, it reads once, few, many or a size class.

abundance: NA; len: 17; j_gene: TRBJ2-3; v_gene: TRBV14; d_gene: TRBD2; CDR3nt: TGTGCCAGCAGCCGTAGACTGCGGGAGGGCCGGACAGATACGCAGTATTTT; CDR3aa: CASSRRLREGRTDTQYF
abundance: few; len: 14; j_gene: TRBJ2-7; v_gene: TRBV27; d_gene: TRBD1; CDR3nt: TGTGCCAGCAGAACCGACAGGGGGTCCTACGAGCAGTACTTC; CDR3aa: CASRTDRGSYEQYF
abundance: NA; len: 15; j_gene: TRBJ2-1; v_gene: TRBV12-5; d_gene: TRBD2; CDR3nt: TGTGCTAGTGCCTTAGGACTAGCGGGAACGGATGAGCAGTTCTTC; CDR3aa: CASALGLAGTDEQFF
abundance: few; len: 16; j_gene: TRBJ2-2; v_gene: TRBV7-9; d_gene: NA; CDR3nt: TGTGCCAGCAGCCAACTTCAGGGGTCCACGCCCGGGGAGCTGTTTTTT; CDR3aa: CASSQLQGSTPGELFF
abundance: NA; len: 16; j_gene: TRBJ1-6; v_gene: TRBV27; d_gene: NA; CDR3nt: TGTGCCAGCAGTTTAATGTCTGTAGGGGCTAATTCACCCCTCCACTTT; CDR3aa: CASSLMSVGANSPLHF
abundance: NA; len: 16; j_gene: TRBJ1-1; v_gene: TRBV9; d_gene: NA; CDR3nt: TGTGCCAGCAGCCGGGGGGCCCGGTTCCCGAACACTGAAGCTTTCTTT; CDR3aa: CASSRGARFPNTEAFF
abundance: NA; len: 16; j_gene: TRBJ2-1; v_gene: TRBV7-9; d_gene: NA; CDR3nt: TGTGCCAGCAGCTTGGCCCGGGCAGGGCTCTACAATGAGCAGTTCTTC; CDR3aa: CASSLARAGLYNEQFF
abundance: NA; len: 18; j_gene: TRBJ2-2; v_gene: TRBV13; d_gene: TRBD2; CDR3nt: TGTGCCAGCAGCTCAGACGGGACTAGCGGGTTGAACACCGGGGAGCTGTTTTTT; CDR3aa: CASSSDGTSGLNTGELFF
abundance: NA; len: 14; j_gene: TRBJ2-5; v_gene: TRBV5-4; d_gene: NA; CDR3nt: TGTGCCAGCGCGCCCGAACGTAACCAAGAGACCCAGTACTTC; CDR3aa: CASAPERNQETQYF
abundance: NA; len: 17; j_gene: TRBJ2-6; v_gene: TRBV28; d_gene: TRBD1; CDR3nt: TGTGCCAGCAGTCAGCCAGACAGGGTCTCTGGGGCCAACGTCCTGACTTTC; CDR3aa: CASSQPDRVSGANVLTF
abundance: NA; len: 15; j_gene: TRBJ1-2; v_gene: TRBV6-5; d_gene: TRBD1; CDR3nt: TGTGCCAGCAGTCCGTGGGGACAGGGCGGCTATGGCTACACCTTC; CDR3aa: CASSPWGQGGYGYTF
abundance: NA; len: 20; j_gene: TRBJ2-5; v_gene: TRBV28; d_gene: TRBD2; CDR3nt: TGTGCCAGCAGCCCAACTCTAGCGGGAGCGCCATCGGATTCTGCAGAGACCCAGTACTTC; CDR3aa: CASSPTLAGAPSDSAETQYF
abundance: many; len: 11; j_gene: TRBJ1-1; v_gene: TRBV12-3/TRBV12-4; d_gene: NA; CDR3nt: TGTGCCAGCAGCGGGAACACTGAAGCTTTCTTT; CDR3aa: CASSGNTEAFF
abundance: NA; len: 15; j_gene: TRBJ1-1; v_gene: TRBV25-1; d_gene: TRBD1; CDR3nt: TGTGCCAGCAGTGATGACAGGGGGCTGTACACTGAAGCTTTCTTT; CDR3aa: CASSDDRGLYTEAFF
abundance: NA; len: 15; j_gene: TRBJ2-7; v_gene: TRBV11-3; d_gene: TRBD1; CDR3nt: TGTGCCAGCAGCTCCTCGGACAGGGGGCTACGTAACCACCCCTTC; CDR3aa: CASSSSDRGLRNHPF
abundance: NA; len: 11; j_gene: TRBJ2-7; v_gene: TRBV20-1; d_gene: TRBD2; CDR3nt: TGCAGTGCTACGGGACTAGCGGGAGTCTTCTTC; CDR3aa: CSATGLAGVFF
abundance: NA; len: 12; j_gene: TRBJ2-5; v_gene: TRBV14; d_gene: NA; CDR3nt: TGTGCCAGCAGCCAAGTAGCCGAGACCCAGTACTTC; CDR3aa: CASSQVAETQYF
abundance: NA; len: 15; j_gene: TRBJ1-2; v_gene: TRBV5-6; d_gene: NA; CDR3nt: TGTGCCAGCAGCTTGTTGGACAGAGGCGCCTATGGCTACACCTTC; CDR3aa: CASSLLDRGAYGYTF
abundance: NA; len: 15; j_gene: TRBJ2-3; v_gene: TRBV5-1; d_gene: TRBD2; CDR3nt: TGCGCCAGCAGCTTCAGCGGGAGCAGCCCAGATACGCAGTATTTT; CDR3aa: CASSFSGSSPDTQYF
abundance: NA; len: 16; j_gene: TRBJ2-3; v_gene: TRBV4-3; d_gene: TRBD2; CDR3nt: TGCGCCAGCAGCCAAGATCAGCGGGAGGTTGGAGATACGCAGTATTTT; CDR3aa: CASSQDQREVGDTQYF
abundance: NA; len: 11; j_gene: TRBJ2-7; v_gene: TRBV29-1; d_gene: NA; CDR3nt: TGCAGCGTTGGACAGACAGGCGAGCAGTACTTC; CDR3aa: CSVGQTGEQYF
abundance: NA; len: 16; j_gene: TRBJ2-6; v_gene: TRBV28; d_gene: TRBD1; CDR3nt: TGTGCCAGCAGTCCTCAGGGGGCCCCTGGGGCCAACGTCCTGACTTTC; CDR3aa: CASSPQGAPGANVLTF
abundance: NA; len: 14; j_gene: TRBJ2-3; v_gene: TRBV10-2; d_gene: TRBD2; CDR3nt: TGCGCCAGCAAACTAGCGGGAGGGTCAGATACGCAGTATTTT; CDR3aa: CASKLAGGSDTQYF
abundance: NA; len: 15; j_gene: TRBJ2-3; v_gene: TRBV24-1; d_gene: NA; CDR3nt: TGTGCCACCAGTGACGACAGGGGAGGGTTTGATACGCAGTATTTT; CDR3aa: CATSDDRGGFDTQYF
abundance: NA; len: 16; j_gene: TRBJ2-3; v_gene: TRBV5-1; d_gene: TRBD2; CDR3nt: TGCGCCAGCAGCCCCGGACTAGCGGGTTTCACAGATACGCAGTATTTT; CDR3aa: CASSPGLAGFTDTQYF
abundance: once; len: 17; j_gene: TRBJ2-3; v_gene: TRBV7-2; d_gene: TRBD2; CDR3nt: TGTGCCAGCAGCACCCGCGGGACTAGCGGGAGAGGTGATACGCAGTATTTT; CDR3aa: CASSTRGTSGRGDTQYF
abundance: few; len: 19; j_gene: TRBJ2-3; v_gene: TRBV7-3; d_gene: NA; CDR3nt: TGTGCCAGCAGCTTAAGGCCCCACCATCCGGCTAGCGGCACAGATACGCAGTATTTT; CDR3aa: CASSLRPHHPASGTDTQYF
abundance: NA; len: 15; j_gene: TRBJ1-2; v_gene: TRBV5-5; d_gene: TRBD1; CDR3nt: TGTGCCAGCAGCTTCGGGACAGGGGTAAACTATGGCTACACCTTC; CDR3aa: CASSFGTGVNYGYTF
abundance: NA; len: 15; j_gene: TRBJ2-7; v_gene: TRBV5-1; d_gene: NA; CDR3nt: TGCGCCAGCAGCTCCCAGGTATTGGGGTCGGGAGAGCAGTACTTC; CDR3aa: CASSSQVLGSGEQYF
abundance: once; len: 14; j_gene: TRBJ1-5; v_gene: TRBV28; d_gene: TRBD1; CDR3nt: TGTGCCAGCAGCTCCGGACAGGTCAGAGGGCCCCAGCATTTT; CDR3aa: CASSSGQVRGPQHF